The clone carrying this TCR beta chain was found once. The germline gives CDR1 SQVTM, CDR2 ANQGSEA. The CDR3 is made up of 14 amino acids. V was trimmed by 1 base and J by 0 bases, leaving 8 bases between them. This entry belongs to a study of blood T cell repertoires in COVID-19. The overall study: The United States, Italy and Spain supplied acute and convalescent COVID-19 samples. The analysed material was cDNA or gDNA that came from T cells, B-cell-depleted T cells, or PBMCs.

TCRdb's table, derived via immunoSEQ multiplex PCR, lists solely in-frame clones and lacks some. The sample lists over 300,000 clones, around 80% occurring once. The source of this sequence is a woman aged 45-59 years with acute or convalescent COVID-19. The chain is built from TRBV29-1 and TRBJ2-3; D possibly corresponds to TRBD1 (5 bases). The material sequenced was peripheral blood. CDR3 protein: CSVEGTISTDTQYF. As DNA, the CDR3 is TGCAGCGTTGAAGGGACAATTAGCACAGATACGCAGTATTTT.